This T cell receptor beta chain was obtained from a study of blood T cell repertoires in COVID-19. TCRdb's copy holds only in-frame clones and misses some; the assay was immunoSEQ multiplex PCR. The sample includes 210,000 or so clones, around 85% seen only once; the top ten take approximately 2.8%. The CDR3 has 17 residues. V was shortened by 3 bases and J by 0 bases, with 15 bases between the two germline ends. Germline CDR1 is ENHRY and CDR2 is SYGVKD. Enrolled through a virtual design, the participants were between about 18 and 100 years of age and came from some 25 US areas. Cohort assignment relied on participant-reported clinical history. This clone was detected only a few times.

The source is a woman aged 50 to 60 in a cohort exposed to, infected with or recovered from COVID-19 (not recorded which). Sample: PBMCs or T cells enriched from blood (not recorded which). The J gene is TRBJ2-4, the V gene TRBV10-3; tentative D call: TRBD1 (6 bases). CDR3 DNA sequence: TGTGCCATCAGTGACTCAGATACAGGGCTAGCCAAAAACATTCAGTACTTC. This gives the protein CAISDSDTGLAKNIQYF.